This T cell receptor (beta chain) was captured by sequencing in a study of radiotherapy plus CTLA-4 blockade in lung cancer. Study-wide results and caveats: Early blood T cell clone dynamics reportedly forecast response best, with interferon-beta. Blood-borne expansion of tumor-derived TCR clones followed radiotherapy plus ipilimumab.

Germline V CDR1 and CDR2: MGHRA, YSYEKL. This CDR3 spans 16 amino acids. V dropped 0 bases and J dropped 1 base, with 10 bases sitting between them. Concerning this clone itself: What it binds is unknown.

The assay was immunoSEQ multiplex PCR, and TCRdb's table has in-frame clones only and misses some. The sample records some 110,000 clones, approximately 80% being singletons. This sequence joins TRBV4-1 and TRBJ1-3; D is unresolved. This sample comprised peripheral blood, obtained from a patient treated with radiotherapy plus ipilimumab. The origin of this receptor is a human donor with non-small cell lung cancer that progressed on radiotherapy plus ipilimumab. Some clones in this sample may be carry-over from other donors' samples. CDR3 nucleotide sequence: TGCGCCAGCAGCCAAGAGGGGTGGAGATCTGGAAACACCATATATTTT. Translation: CASSQEGWRSGNTIYF.